This TCR beta chain was recovered during a study of T cell responses to AZD1222 COVID-19 vaccine. Only in-frame clones appear in the TCRdb table, and some are missing; sequencing was by immunoSEQ multiplex PCR. Found here are roughly 150,000 clones, approximately 93% of them singletons; the top ten hold roughly 1.2%. The germline CDR1 and CDR2 sequences are LGHDT and YNNKEL (reference sequence). J was trimmed by 1 base and V by 3 bases; bases with no gene match: 4. The CDR3 runs 17 residues. The rearrangement uses TRBV3-1 (or the pseudogene TRBV3-2) and TRBJ2-2, with 11 bases matching TRBD1. This receptor was obtained from an adult who received the AZD1222 COVID-19 vaccine. The source was peripheral blood, collected 28 days after the second AZD1222 dose. The CDR3 protein is CASSQDRGRGNTGELFF. The CDR3, as DNA: TGTGCCAGCAGCCAGGACAGGGGGCGGGGGAACACCGGGGAGCTGTTTTTT.